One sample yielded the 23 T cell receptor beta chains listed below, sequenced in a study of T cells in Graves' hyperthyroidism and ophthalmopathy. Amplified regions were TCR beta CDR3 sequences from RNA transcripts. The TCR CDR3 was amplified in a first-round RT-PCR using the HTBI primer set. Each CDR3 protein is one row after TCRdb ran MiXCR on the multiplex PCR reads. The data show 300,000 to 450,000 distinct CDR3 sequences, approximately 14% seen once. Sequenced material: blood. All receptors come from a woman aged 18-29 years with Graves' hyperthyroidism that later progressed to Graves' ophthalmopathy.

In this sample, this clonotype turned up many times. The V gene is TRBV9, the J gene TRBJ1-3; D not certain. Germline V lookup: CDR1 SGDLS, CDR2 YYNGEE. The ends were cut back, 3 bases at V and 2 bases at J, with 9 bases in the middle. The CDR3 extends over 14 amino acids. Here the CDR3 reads CASSGPSPGNTIYF. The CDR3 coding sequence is TGTGCCAGCAGCGGTCCTTCGCCTGGAAACACCATATATTTT.

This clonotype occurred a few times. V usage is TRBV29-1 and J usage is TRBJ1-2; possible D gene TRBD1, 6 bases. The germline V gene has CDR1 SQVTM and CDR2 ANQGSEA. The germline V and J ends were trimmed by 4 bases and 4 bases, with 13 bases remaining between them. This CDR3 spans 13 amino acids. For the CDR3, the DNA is TGCAGCGTTGGGGAGGGGGAGGCCTATGGCTACACCTTC. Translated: CSVGEGEAYGYTF.

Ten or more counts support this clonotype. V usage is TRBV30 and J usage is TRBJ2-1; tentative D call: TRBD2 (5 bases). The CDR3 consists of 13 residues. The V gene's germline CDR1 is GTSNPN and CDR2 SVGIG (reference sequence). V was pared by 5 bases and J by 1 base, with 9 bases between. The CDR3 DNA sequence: TGTGCCTGGGGGGAGCTGTCCTACAATGAGCAGTTCTTC. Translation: CAWGELSYNEQFF.

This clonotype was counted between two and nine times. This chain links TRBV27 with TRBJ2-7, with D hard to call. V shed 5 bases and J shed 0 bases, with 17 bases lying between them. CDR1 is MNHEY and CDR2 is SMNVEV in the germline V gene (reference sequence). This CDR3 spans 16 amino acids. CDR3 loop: CASSRIVGLSSYEQYF. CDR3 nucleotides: TGTGCCAGCAGTCGCATCGTCGGGCTTAGCTCCTACGAGCAGTACTTC.

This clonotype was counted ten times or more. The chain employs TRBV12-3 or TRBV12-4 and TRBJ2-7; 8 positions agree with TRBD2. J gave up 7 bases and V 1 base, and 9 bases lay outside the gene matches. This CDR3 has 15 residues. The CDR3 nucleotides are TGTGCCAGCAGTTTAGGAGGAGCGGGAGTACGGGAGCAGTACTTC. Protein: CASSLGGAGVREQYF.

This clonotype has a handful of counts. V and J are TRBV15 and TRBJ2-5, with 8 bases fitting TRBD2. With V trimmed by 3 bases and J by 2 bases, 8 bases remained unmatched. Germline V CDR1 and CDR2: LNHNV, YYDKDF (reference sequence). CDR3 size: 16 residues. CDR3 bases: TGTGCCACCAGCAGGGGCGGACTAGCTGGACAAGAGACCCAGTACTTC. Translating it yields CATSRGGLAGQETQYF.

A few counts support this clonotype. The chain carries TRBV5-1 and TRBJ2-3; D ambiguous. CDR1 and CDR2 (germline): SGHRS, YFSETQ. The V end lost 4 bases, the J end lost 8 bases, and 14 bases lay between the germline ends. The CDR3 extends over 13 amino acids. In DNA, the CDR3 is TGCGCCAGCAGCCTTCCAAACGAGCCTACGCAGTATTTT. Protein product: CASSLPNEPTQYF. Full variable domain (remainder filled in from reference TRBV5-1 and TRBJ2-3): KAGVTQTPRYLIKTRGQQVTLSCSPISGHRSVSWYQQTPGQGLQFLFEYFSETQRNKGNFPGRFSGRQFSNSRSEMNVSTLELGDSALYLCASSLPNEPTQYFGPGTRLTVL.

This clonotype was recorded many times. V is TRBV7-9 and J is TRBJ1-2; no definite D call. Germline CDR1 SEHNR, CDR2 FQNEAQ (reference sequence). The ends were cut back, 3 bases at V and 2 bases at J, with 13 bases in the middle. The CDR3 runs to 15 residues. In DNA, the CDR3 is TGTGCCAGCAGCTTGCCCCGGGTCCTCAACTATGGCTACACCTTC. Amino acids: CASSLPRVLNYGYTF.

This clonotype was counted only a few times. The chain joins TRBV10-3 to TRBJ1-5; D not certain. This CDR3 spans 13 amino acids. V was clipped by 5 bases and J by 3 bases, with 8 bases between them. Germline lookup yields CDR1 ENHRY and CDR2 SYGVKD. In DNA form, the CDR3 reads TGTGCCATCAGTAAAGACCTCAATCAGCCCCAGCATTTT. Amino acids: CAISKDLNQPQHF.

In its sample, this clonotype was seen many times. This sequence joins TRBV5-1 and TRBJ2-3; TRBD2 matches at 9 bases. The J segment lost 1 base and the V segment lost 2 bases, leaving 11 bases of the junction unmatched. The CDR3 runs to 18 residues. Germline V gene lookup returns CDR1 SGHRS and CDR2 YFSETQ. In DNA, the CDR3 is TGCGCCAGCAGCTTCCAGGGGCTGAGGACTAGCGGCACAGATACGCAGTATTTT. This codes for CASSFQGLRTSGTDTQYF.

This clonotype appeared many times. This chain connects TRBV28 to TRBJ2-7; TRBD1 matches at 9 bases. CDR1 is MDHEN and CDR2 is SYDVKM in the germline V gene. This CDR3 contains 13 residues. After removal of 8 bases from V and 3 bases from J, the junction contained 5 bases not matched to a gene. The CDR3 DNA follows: TGTGCCAGCCGGGACAGGGTAATCTACGAGCAGTACTTC. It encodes CASRDRVIYEQYF.

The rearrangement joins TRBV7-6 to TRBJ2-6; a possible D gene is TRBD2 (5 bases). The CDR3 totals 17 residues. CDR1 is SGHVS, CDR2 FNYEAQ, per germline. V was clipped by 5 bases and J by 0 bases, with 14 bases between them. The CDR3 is CASSLRESYSGANVLTF. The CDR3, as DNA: TGTGCCAGCAGCCTCCGGGAAAGTTACTCTGGGGCCAACGTCCTGACTTTC.

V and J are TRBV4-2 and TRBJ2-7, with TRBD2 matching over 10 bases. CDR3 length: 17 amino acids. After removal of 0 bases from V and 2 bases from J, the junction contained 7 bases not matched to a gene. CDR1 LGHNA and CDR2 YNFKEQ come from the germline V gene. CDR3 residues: CASSQELTSGSTYEQYF. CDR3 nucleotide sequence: TGTGCCAGCAGCCAAGAGCTGACTAGCGGGTCTACCTACGAGCAGTACTTC.

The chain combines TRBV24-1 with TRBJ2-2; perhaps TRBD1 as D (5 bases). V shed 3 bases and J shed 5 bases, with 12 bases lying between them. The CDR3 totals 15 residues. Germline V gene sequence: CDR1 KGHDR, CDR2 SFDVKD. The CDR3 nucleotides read TGTGCCACCAGTGATGCCAGGGATGATACCGGGGAGCTGTTTTTT. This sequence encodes CATSDARDDTGELFF.

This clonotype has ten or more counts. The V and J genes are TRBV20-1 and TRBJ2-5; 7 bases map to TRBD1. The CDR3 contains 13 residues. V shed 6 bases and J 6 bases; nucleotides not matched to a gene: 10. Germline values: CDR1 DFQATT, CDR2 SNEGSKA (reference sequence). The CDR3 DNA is TGCAGTGCCCCGACAGGGTTCGCAAAGACCCAGTACTTC. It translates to CSAPTGFAKTQYF.

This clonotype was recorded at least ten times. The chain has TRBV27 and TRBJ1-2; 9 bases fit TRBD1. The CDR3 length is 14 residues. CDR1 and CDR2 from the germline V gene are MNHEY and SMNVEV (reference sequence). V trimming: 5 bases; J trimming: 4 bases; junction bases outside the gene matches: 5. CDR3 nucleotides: TGTGCCAGCAGTGCGGACAGGGGAGCCTATGGCTACACCTTC. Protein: CASSADRGAYGYTF.

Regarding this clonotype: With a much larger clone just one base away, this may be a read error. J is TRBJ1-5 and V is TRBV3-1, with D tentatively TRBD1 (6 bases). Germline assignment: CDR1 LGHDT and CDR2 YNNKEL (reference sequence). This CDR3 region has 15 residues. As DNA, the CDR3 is TGTGCCAGCAGCCAAGAGCGGACAGCAGGTCAGCCCCGGCATTTT. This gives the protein CASSQERTAGQPRHF.

The CDR3 region has the DNA TGCGCCAGCAGCCAAGATCGAGGCAGGGACACCACCGGGGAGCTGTTTTTT. It translates to CASSQDRGRDTTGELFF. V usage is TRBV4-1 and J usage is TRBJ2-2, with D possibly matching TRBD1 (6 bases). The V and J ends lost 0 bases and 4 bases respectively, with 15 bases between them. CDR3 length equals 17 residues. Germline-derived CDR1 and CDR2 are MGHRA and YSYEKL.

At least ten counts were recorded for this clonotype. The CDR3 loop reads CASSYSSGRRSYEQYF. Here the CDR3 DNA reads TGTGCCAGCAGTTACTCGAGTGGGAGAAGATCCTACGAGCAGTACTTC. The chain combines TRBV6-2 or TRBV6-3 with TRBJ2-7; perhaps TRBD2 as D (5 bases). In germline, CDR1 is MNHEY, CDR2 SVGEGT. The CDR3 is made up of 16 amino acids. Deletions cut 0 bases from V and 1 base from J, with 13 bases between.

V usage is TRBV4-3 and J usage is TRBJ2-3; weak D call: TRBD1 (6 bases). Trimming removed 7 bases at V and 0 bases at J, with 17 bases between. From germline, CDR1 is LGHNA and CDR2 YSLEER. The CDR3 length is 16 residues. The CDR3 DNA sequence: TGCGCCAGCACCACACGGTTAGGGACAAGCACAGATACGCAGTATTTT. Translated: CASTTRLGTSTDTQYF.

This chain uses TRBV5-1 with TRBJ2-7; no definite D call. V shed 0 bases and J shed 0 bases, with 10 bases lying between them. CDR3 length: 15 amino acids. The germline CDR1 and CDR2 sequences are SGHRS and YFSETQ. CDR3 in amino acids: CASSLGHFLSYEQYF. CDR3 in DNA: TGCGCCAGCAGCTTGGGACACTTCCTCTCCTACGAGCAGTACTTC.

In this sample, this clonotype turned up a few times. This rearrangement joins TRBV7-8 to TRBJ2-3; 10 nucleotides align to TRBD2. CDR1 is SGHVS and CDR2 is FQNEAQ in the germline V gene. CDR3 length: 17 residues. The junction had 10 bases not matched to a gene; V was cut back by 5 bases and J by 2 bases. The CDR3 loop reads CASSASRLAGDTDTQYF. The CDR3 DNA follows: TGTGCCAGCAGCGCCAGTAGGCTAGCGGGGGACACAGATACGCAGTATTTT. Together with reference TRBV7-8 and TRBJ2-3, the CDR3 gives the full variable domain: GAGVSQSPRYKVAKRGQDVALRCDPISGHVSLFWYQQALGQGPEFLTYFQNEAQLDKSGLPSDRFFAERPEGSVSTLKIQRTQQEDSAVYLCASSASRLAGDTDTQYFGPGTRLTVL.

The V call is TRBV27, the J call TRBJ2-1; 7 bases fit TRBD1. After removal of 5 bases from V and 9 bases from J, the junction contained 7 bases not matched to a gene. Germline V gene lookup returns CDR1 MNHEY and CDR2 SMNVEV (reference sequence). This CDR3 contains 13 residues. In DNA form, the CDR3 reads TGTGCCAGCAGTGCGCCACAGGGGACTGAGCAGTTCTTC. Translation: CASSAPQGTEQFF.